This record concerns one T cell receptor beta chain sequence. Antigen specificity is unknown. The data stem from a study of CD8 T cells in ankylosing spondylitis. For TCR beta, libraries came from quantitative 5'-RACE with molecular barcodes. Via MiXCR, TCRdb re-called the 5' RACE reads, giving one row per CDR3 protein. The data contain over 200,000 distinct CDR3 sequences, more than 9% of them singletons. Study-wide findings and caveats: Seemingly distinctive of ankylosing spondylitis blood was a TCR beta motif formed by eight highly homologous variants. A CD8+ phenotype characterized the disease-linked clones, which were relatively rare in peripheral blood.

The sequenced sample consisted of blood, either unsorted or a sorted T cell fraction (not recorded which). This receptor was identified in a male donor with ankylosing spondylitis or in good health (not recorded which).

As DNA, the CDR3 is TGCAGTTCGGGCCGGGACAGGGGGCTGGGTCAGCCCCAGCATTTT. Encoded protein: CSSGRDRGLGQPQHF. The rearrangement links TRBV20-1 to TRBJ1-5; 12 bases agree with TRBD1. V was pared by 8 bases and J by 6 bases, with 11 bases of the junction left unmatched. Per germline, CDR1 DFQATT and CDR2 SNEGSKA (reference sequence). CDR3 length: 15 residues.